The source of this TCR beta chain is a study of T cells in Graves' hyperthyroidism and ophthalmopathy. Trimming stripped 0 bases from V and 6 bases from J, with 5 bases between. Germline CDR1 is DFQATT and CDR2 is SNEGSKA (reference sequence). The CDR3 has 12 residues. TCR beta CDR3 regions were amplified from RNA. The HTBI set primed first-round TCR CDR3 RT-PCR. Using its own MiXCR run on the multiplex PCR reads, TCRdb lists one record per CDR3 protein. The sample has about 640,000 distinct CDR3 sequences, less than 25% seen once. Ophthalmopathy cases met thresholds of Clinical Activity Score at least 3, NOSPECS grade at least 4 and duration under 3 months. Source material for PBMCs was around 10 ml fresh peripheral blood. Concerning this clonotype itself: The antigen remains undetermined.

Study-level points and caveats: The model's output predicted ophthalmopathy at a median of roughly 6.9 months prior to onset.

V is TRBV20-1 and J is TRBJ2-2; D not resolved. This clonotype was sampled from a man aged 25 to 40 with Graves' ophthalmopathy. Sequencing was performed on blood. The DNA of the CDR3 is TGCAGTGCTAGAGATATGGCCGGGGAGCTGTTTTTT. Its protein product is CSARDMAGELFF.